Listed below are T cell receptor beta chains from one sample, sequenced in a study of PD-L1 blockade in urothelial cancer. The data were produced by immunoSEQ multiplex PCR, yet TCRdb's version contains in-frame clones alone and is incomplete. The sample lists tens of thousands of clones; roughly 80% were seen once. The sequencing here drew on PBMCs, taken around atezolizumab (anti-PD-L1) treatment. The receptors were sampled from a man between 65 and 79 years old with urothelial cancer. Each CDR3 is given with its conserved first and last residue. D genes are given only for firm matches. Clone size appears in some rows only: once, few, many, or a class for an expanded clone.

>TRBD1|-|TRBJ2-3|TRBV5-4
TGTGCCAGCAGCCGGGACAGTTCGCTAGATACGCAGTATTTT
CASSRDSSLDTQYF
>-|-|TRBJ2-1|TRBV9
TGTGCCAGCAGCGTAGACCCCCAGGTCAATGAGCAGTTCTTC
CASSVDPQVNEQFF
>TRBD1|once|TRBJ1-2|TRBV28
TGTGCCAGCAGTTCGGGACAGGGCCCTGGCTACACCTTC
CASSSGQGPGYTF
>TRBD1|-|TRBJ2-1|TRBV6-5
TGTGCCAGCAGTAAACCCGGGACAGGGAAGCAGTTCTTC
CASSKPGTGKQFF
>-|-|TRBJ2-7|TRBV6-6
TGTGCCAGCAGTTCCCTTCCCCGGGGGACCGACGAGCAGTACTTC
CASSSLPRGTDEQYF
>-|-|TRBJ2-3|TRBV30
TGTGCCTGTCGGGAAGGGCCAGATACGCAGTATTTT
CACREGPDTQYF
>TRBD1|-|TRBJ2-2|TRBV27
TGTGCCAGCAGTCCCCTCGCCTTCGGGACAGGGGTAGTGAACACCGGGGAGCTGTTTTTT
CASSPLAFGTGVVNTGELFF
>-|-|TRBJ1-1|TRBV7-8
TGTGCCAGCAGCTTACGCCGAACAGGTGATGTGACTGAAGCTTTCTTT
CASSLRRTGDVTEAFF
>TRBD1|-|TRBJ1-2|TRBV27
TGTGCCAGCAGTTTCCAAACAGGGGGCGCTGGCTATGGCTACACCTTC
CASSFQTGGAGYGYTF
>-|few|TRBJ1-1|TRBV5-8
TGTGCCAGCAGACCGGGTAGGGAAGCTTTCTTT
CASRPGREAFF
>-|-|TRBJ2-7|TRBV14
TGTGCCAGCAGCCAAGTGGGGGCGAGGCAGTACTTC
CASSQVGARQYF
>-|-|TRBJ2-3|TRBV18
TGTGCCAGCTCAACACAGAGATCCACAGATACGCAGTATTTT
CASSTQRSTDTQYF
>-|few|TRBJ1-2|TRBV5-1
TGCGCCAGCAGCTCCCCGGGGGATGACTATGGCTACACCTTC
CASSSPGDDYGYTF
>-|-|TRBJ1-2|TRBV28
TGTGCCAGCAGTTTGGAGGGAAAGGCCTATGGCTACACCTTC
CASSLEGKAYGYTF
>TRBD1|-|TRBJ2-7|TRBV5-1
TGCGCCAGCAGCCTTGACAGGGGGGTGAACGAGCAGTACTTC
CASSLDRGVNEQYF
>-|-|TRBJ1-1|TRBV2
TGTGCCAGCCTCAGAGGGAACACTGAAGCTTTCTTT
CASLRGNTEAFF
>TRBD1|-|TRBJ2-5|TRBV19
TGTGCCAGTAGTGGTCAGGGGGCGCGGGAGACCCAGTACTTC
CASSGQGARETQYF
>TRBD1|-|TRBJ1-2|TRBV9
TGTGCCAGCAGCCACCAGACAGGGGATCGGGACTATGGCTACACCTTC
CASSHQTGDRDYGYTF
>-|once|TRBJ2-3|TRBV5-6
TGTGCCAGCAGCTTGGGACTATCTAGCACAGATACGCAGTATTTT
CASSLGLSSTDTQYF
>TRBD2|-|TRBJ2-7|TRBV4-1
TGCGCCAGCAGCCAGGTAGCGGGGACGAATTACGAGCAGTACTTC
CASSQVAGTNYEQYF
>TRBD2|-|TRBJ2-5|TRBV6-6
TGTGCCAGCAGTTTCGTCAGCGGGAGGGTGGAGACCCAGTACTTC
CASSFVSGRVETQYF
>-|-|TRBJ1-2|TRBV19
TGTGCCAGTACCACGAGGAGGGGGGGGAGTGGCTACACCTTC
CASTTRRGGSGYTF
>TRBD2|-|TRBJ2-7|TRBV30
TGTGCCTGGAGCCCCGGACTAGCGGGGGAGCAGTACTTC
CAWSPGLAGEQYF
>TRBD2|-|TRBJ2-1|TRBV11-3
TGTGCCAGCAGCTTAGTAAATAGCGGGAGAGGCAATGAGCAGTTCTTC
CASSLVNSGRGNEQFF
>-|-|TRBJ1-5|TRBV4-2
TGTGCCAGCAGCCAAGCCCAGGGAACACAGCCCCAGCATTTT
CASSQAQGTQPQHF
>-|-|TRBJ1-1|TRBV5-1
TGCGCCAGCACTGGCGGGTTGGGGAACACTGAAGCTTTCTTT
CASTGGLGNTEAFF
>-|-|TRBJ1-3|TRBV10-2
TGCGCCAGCACCGACTTGGGTATTGGAAACACCATATATTTT
CASTDLGIGNTIYF
>TRBD1|-|TRBJ2-7|TRBV5-4
TGTGCCAGCAGCTTGGATCCGGGACAGGCAAACTACGAGCAGTACTTC
CASSLDPGQANYEQYF
>TRBD2|-|TRBJ2-1|TRBV19
TGTGCCAGTAGTATAGTCCCTGGACTAGCGGGGGGGAATGAGCAGTTCTTC
CASSIVPGLAGGNEQFF
>TRBD1|-|TRBJ2-6|TRBV6-7
TGTGCCAGCAACTCTGGGACAGGGAGCTCTGGGGCCAACGTCCTGACTTTC
CASNSGTGSSGANVLTF
>TRBD2|-|TRBJ2-1|TRBV4-1
TGCGCCAGCAGCCAAGATTCAGCGGGAGAGGGGAATGAGCAGTTCTTC
CASSQDSAGEGNEQFF
>TRBD2|-|TRBJ2-1|TRBV7-8
TGTGCCAGCAGCCCGGGACTAGGGGATGAGCAGTTCTTC
CASSPGLGDEQFF
>TRBD1|-|TRBJ1-2|TRBV5-4
TGTGCCAGCAGCTTAGAGGGGGCCTATGGCTACACCTTC
CASSLEGAYGYTF
>TRBD1|-|TRBJ1-6|TRBV5-4
TGTGCCAGCAGCGTGACAGGGGTCCTCACCCTCCACTTT
CASSVTGVLTLHF
>-|-|TRBJ2-6|TRBV5-6
TGTGCCAGCAGCTGGGGGGGGCCGGGGGCCAACGTCCTGACTTTC
CASSWGGPGANVLTF
>TRBD1|-|TRBJ1-2|TRBV29-1
TGCAGCGTTGATGGCGGGACAGGGGATGGCTACACCTTC
CSVDGGTGDGYTF
>TRBD1|-|TRBJ1-2|TRBV5-6
TGTGCCAGCAGTGGGACAGCCAGTAACTATGGCTACACCTTC
CASSGTASNYGYTF
>TRBD1|-|TRBJ2-4|TRBV5-5
TGTGCCAGCAGCCCAATCCTGACAGGGAGTGGCATTCAGTACTTC
CASSPILTGSGIQYF
>-|-|TRBJ2-1|TRBV4-1
TGCGCCAGCAGCCAATTGCGGTTGGTAGCCGACAATGAGCAGTTCTTC
CASSQLRLVADNEQFF
>TRBD2|-|TRBJ2-1|TRBV7-2
TGTGCCAGCAGCTTAGAAGCGGGACTCTACAATGAGCAGTTCTTC
CASSLEAGLYNEQFF
>-|-|TRBJ1-1|TRBV9
TGTGCCAGCAGCGTAGTGGGCCCGGCGACTGAAGCTTTCTTT
CASSVVGPATEAFF
>-|-|TRBJ1-5|TRBV6-1
TGTGCCAGCAGCTCACCGAGGGTGGAGGCTCAGCCCCAGCATTTT
CASSSPRVEAQPQHF
>TRBD2|-|TRBJ2-2|TRBV9
TGTGCCAGCACCCTGGGTAGCGGGGGGTACGCGAACACCGGGGAGCTGTTTTTT
CASTLGSGGYANTGELFF
>TRBD2|-|TRBJ2-5|TRBV10-3
TGTGCCATCAAAACCGGGACTAGGGACCAAGAGACCCAGTACTTC
CAIKTGTRDQETQYF
>-|few|TRBJ2-1|TRBV5-4
TGTGCCAGCAGCGAGAGACTTAACCCGATCAATGAGCAGTTCTTC
CASSERLNPINEQFF
>-|few|TRBJ1-5|TRBV2
TGTGCCAGCACCCAGGGGCGCGGTAGTCAGCCCCAGCATTTT
CASTQGRGSQPQHF
>TRBD2|once|TRBJ2-1|TRBV7-2
TGTGCCAGCAGCTTTTCCCCTCCTAGCGGGGGTATGAACAATGAGCAGTTCTTC
CASSFSPPSGGMNNEQFF
>-|once|TRBJ1-4|TRBV11-2
TGTGCCAGCAGCCTTGACACGTTTAATGAAAAACTGTTTTTT
CASSLDTFNEKLFF
>TRBD1|-|TRBJ1-2|TRBV19
TGTGCCAGTAGCGACAGGGGGCTTGATGGCTACACCTTC
CASSDRGLDGYTF
>TRBD2|-|TRBJ2-1|TRBV19
TGTGCCAGTAGGGGTCTAGCGGGAGGAAATGAGCAGTTCTTC
CASRGLAGGNEQFF
>TRBD2|once|TRBJ2-5|TRBV5-1
TGCGCCAGCAGCTTTTCCACTAGCGTCGGTGAGACCCAGTACTTC
CASSFSTSVGETQYF
>TRBD1|-|TRBJ2-5|TRBV9
TGTGCCAGCAGCCGGGACAGCGATTCCCGGGAGACCCAGTACTTC
CASSRDSDSRETQYF
>TRBD2|-|TRBJ2-7|TRBV7-2
TGTGCCAGCAGCTTAGAGGGGACTAGCGGACGGGAGCAGTACTTC
CASSLEGTSGREQYF
>TRBD1|-|TRBJ2-7|TRBV5-6
TGTGCCAGCAGCTTGGGTCGAGGACGACAGGGATTGTACTTC
CASSLGRGRQGLYF
>-|-|TRBJ2-1|TRBV9
TGTGCCAGCAGCGTAGGTCAGGCCAGCTCCTACAATGAGCAGTTCTTC
CASSVGQASSYNEQFF